This TCR beta chain was documented in a study of blood T cells in healthy people across ages. This clonotype occurred many times. Its target is unknown. Combining a sample-barcoded 5' primer with a J-beta primer mix, a second PCR ran for roughly 7 to 12 cycles. The template-switch adaptor was a 5' adaptor with 12 random nucleotides. It tagged each cDNA molecule. Each CDR3 protein is one row after TCRdb ran MiXCR on the 5' RACE reads. This sample yields roughly 1.7 million distinct CDR3 sequences, of which about 31% are seen a single time; about 11% belongs to the top ten. Study-level points and caveats: Long-lived donors had more naive CD4+ cells and higher diversity than aged donors. PBMCs were not sorted, which prevented a conclusive comparison of naive versus antigen-experienced cells.

In germline, CDR1 is SGHRS, CDR2 YFSETQ. Trimming took off 0 bases at V and 2 bases at J, with 9 bases between the two ends. The CDR3 spans 15 residues. The chain recombines TRBV5-1 with TRBJ2-1; TRBD1 might be the D (6 bases). The clonotype comes from a woman aged 25 to 39 in good health. The sample consisted of blood. CDR3 amino acids: CASSLEGEPYNEQFF. In DNA, the CDR3 is TGCGCCAGCAGCTTGGAGGGGGAACCCTACAATGAGCAGTTCTTC.